These T cell receptor beta chains were read from a single sample in a study of blood T cell repertoires in COVID-19. Sequencing was performed with immunoSEQ multiplex PCR; in TCRdb, only in-frame clones are kept and a portion is missing. The data show about 280,000 clones, with about 85% seen just once and roughly 2.7% held by the top ten. Sequences were obtained from PBMCs or T cells enriched from blood (not recorded which). All receptors come from a woman aged 50 to 60 who had recovered from COVID-19. The CDR3 runs from the conserved cysteine through the conserved F or W. A D gene is named only where the DNA matches it firmly. Rows may omit the clone size; those that give it use once, few, many or a size class.

once	-	TRBV2	TRBJ2-7	CASRRSLQATLSYEQYF	TGTGCCAGCAGACGCAGCTTACAGGCCACATTGTCCTACGAGCAGTACTTC
-	TRBD1	TRBV18	TRBJ2-5	CASSQGTGKETQYF	TGTGCCAGCTCACAGGGGACAGGGAAAGAGACCCAGTACTTC
-	TRBD1	TRBV7-2	TRBJ2-1	CASSLRTPGQGFNEQFF	TGTGCCAGCAGCTTACGTACTCCGGGACAGGGTTTCAATGAGCAGTTCTTC
-	TRBD2	TRBV4-2	TRBJ2-3	CASSQIAGGTDTQYF	TGTGCCAGCAGCCAGATAGCGGGGGGCACAGATACGCAGTATTTT
few	-	TRBV27	TRBJ2-1	CASSFEVRDEQFF	TGTGCCAGCAGTTTCGAGGTCCGGGATGAGCAGTTCTTC
-	TRBD1	TRBV28	TRBJ1-2	CASSSLGQAANYGYTF	TGTGCCAGCAGTTCCCTAGGACAGGCTGCTAACTATGGCTACACCTTC
-	-	TRBV3-1/TRBV3-2	TRBJ1-1	CASSLRGRVNTEAFF	TGTGCCAGCAGCCTCCGGGGGAGGGTAAACACTGAAGCTTTCTTT
-	TRBD1	TRBV27	TRBJ1-2	CASSSEDRSPRLDGYTF	TGTGCCAGCAGTTCGGAGGACAGGTCCCCCCGATTAGATGGCTACACCTTC
-	-	TRBV19	TRBJ1-1	CASSPGGGFTEAFF	TGTGCCAGTAGTCCCGGCGGTGGGTTCACTGAAGCTTTCTTT
-	TRBD2	TRBV4-3	TRBJ2-3	CASSPTVAGGSTDTQYF	TGCGCCAGCAGCCCAACCGTAGCGGGAGGATCCACAGATACGCAGTATTTT